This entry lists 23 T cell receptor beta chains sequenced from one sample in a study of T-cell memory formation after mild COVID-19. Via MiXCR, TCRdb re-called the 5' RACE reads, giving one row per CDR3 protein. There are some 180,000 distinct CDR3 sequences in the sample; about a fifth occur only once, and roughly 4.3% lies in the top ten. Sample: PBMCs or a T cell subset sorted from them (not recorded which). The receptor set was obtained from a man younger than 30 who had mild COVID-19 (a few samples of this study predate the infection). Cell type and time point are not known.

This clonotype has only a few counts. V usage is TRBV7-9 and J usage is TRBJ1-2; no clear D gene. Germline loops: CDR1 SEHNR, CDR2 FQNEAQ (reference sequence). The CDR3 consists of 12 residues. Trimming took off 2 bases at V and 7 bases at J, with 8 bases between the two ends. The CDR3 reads CASSLLVSGYTF. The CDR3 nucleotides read TGTGCCAGCAGCTTATTGGTTAGTGGCTACACCTTC.

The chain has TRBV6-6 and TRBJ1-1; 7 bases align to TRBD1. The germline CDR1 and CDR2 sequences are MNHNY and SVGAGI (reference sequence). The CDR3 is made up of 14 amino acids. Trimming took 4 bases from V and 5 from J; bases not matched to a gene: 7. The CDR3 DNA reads TGTGCCAGCAGTTTCTCCAGACAGGGAACTGAAGCTTTCTTT. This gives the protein CASSFSRQGTEAFF.

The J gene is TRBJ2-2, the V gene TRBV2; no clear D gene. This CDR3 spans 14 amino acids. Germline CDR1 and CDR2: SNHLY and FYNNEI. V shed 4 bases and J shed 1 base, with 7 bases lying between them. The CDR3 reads CASSGARNTGELFF. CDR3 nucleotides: TGTGCCAGCAGTGGTGCTAGGAACACCGGGGAGCTGTTTTTT.

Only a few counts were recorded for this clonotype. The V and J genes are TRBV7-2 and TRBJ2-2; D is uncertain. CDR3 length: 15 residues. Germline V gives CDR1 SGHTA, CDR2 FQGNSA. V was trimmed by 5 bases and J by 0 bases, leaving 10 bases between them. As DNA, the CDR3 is TGTGCCAGCAGCCGCGGACCCGCGAACACCGGGGAGCTGTTTTTT. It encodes CASSRGPANTGELFF. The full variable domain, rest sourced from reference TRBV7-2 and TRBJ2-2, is GAGVSQSPSNKVTEKGKDVELRCDPISGHTALYWYRQSLGQGLEFLIYFQGNSAPDKSGLPSDRFSAERTGGSVSTLTIQRTQQEDSAVYLCASSRGPANTGELFFGEGSRLTVL.

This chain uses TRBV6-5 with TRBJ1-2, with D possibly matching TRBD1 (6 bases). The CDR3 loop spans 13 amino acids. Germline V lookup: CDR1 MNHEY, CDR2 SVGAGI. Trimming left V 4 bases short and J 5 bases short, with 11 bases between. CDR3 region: CASSSTGRYGYTF. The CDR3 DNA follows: TGTGCCAGCAGTTCAACAGGGAGATATGGCTACACCTTC.

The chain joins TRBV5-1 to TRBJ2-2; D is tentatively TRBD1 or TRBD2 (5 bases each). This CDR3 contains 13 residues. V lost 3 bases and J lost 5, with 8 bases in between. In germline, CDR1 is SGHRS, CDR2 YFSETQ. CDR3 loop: CASSYGATGELFF. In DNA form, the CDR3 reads TGCGCCAGCAGCTACGGGGCGACCGGGGAGCTGTTTTTT.

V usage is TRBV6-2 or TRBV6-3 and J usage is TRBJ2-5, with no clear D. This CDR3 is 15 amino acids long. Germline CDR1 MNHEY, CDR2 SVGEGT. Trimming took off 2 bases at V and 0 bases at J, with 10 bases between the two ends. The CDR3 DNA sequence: TGTGCCAGCAGTTACCCGCAGGCGAACCAAGAGACCCAGTACTTC. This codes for CASSYPQANQETQYF.

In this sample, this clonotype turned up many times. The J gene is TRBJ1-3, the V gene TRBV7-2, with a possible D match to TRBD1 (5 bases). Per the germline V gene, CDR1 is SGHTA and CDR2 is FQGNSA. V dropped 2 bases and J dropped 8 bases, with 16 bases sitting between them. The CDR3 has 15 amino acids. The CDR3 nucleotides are TGTGCCAGCAGCTTAACCGCCGCGGGGGGAGACACCATATATTTT. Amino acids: CASSLTAAGGDTIYF. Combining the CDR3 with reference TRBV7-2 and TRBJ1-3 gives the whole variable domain GAGVSQSPSNKVTEKGKDVELRCDPISGHTALYWYRQSLGQGLEFLIYFQGNSAPDKSGLPSDRFSAERTGGSVSTLTIQRTQQEDSAVYLCASSLTAAGGDTIYFGEGSWLTVV.

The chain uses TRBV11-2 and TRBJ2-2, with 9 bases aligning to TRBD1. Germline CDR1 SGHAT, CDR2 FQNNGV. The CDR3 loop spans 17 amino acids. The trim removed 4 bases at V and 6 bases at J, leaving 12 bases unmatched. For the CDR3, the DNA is TGTGCCAGCAGCTCCCTCCCGGGACAGGGTGTTTCCGGGGAGCTGTTTTTT. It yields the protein CASSSLPGQGVSGELFF.

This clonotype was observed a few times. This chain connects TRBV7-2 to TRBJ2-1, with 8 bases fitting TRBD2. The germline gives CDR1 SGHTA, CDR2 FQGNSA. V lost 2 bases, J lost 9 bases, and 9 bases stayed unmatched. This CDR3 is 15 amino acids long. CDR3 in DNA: TGTGCCAGCAGCTTAACCGGGGGGGCGGTAGGTGAGCAGTTCTTC. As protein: CASSLTGGAVGEQFF.

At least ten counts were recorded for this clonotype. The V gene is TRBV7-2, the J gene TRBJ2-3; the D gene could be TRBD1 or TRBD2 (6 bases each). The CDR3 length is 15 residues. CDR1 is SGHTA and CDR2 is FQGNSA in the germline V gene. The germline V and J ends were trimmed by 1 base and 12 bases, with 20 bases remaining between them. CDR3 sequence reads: CASSLGGGTNPPQYF. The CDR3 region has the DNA TGTGCCAGCAGCTTAGGAGGGGGGACAAACCCGCCCCAGTATTTT.

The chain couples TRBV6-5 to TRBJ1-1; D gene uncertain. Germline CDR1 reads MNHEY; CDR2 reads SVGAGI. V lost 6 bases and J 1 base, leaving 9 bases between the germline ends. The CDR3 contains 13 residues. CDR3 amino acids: CASSLVPNTEAFF. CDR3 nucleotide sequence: TGTGCCAGCAGCCTCGTTCCGAACACTGAAGCTTTCTTT.

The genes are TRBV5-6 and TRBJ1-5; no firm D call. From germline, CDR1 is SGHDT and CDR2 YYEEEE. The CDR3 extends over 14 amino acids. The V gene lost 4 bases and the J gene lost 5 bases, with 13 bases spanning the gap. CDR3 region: CASSMPGPHQPQHF. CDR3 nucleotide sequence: TGTGCCAGCAGCATGCCGGGCCCCCATCAGCCCCAGCATTTT.

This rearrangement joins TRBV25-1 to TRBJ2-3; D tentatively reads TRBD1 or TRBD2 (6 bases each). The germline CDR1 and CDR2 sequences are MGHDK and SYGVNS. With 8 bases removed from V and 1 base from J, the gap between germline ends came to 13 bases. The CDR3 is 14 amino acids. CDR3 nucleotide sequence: TGTGCCAGCGTGGGGGGCGGGGGCACAGATACGCAGTATTTT. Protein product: CASVGGGGTDTQYF.

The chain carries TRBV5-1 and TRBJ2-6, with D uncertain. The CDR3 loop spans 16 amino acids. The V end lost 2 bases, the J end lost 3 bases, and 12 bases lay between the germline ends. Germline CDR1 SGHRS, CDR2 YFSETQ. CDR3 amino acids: CASSFEGGVGANVLTF. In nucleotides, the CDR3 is TGCGCCAGCAGCTTTGAAGGTGGGGTTGGGGCCAACGTCCTGACTTTC.

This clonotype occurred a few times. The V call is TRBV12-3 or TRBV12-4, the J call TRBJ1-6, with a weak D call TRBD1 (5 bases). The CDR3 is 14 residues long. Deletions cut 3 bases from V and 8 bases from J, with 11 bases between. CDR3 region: CASSLAGRDSPLHF. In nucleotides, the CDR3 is TGTGCCAGCAGTTTGGCAGGGCGGGATTCACCCCTCCACTTT.

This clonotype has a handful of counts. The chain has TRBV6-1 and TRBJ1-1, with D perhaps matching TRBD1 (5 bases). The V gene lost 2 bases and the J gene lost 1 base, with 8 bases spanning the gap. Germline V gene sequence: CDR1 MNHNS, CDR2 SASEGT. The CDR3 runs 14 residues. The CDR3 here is CASSELGPNTEAFF. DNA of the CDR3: TGTGCCAGCAGTGAATTGGGACCGAACACTGAAGCTTTCTTT.

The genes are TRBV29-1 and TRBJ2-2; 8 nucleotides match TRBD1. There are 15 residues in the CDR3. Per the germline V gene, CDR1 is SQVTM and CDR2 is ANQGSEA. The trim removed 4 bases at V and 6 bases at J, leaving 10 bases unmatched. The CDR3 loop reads CSVVGGQDFSGELFF. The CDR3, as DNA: TGCAGCGTTGTCGGGGGACAGGACTTCTCCGGGGAGCTGTTTTTT.

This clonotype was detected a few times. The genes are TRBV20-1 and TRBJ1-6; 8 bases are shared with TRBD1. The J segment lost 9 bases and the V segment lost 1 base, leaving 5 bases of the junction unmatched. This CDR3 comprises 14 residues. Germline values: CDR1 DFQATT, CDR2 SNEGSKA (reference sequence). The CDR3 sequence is CSARVGTGSSPLHF. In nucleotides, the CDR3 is TGCAGTGCTAGAGTGGGGACAGGTAGTTCACCCCTCCACTTT.

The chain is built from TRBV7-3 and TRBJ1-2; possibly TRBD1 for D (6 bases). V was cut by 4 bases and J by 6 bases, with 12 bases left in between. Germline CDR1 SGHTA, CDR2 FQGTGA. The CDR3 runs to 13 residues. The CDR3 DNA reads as TGTGCCAGCAGCTCCATCGGGGGCGATGGCTACACCTTC. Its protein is CASSSIGGDGYTF. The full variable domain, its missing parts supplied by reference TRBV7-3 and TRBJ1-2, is GAGVSQTPSNKVTEKGKYVELRCDPISGHTALYWYRQSLGQGPEFLIYFQGTGAADDSGLPNDRFFAVRPEGSVSTLKIQRTERGDSAVYLCASSSIGGDGYTFGSGTRLTVV.

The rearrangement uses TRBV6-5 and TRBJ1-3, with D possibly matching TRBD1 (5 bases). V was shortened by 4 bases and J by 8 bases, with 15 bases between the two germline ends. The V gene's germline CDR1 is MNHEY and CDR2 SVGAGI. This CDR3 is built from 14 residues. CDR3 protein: CASSWLGDGDTIYF. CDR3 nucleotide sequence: TGTGCCAGCAGTTGGTTGGGGGACGGAGACACCATATATTTT.

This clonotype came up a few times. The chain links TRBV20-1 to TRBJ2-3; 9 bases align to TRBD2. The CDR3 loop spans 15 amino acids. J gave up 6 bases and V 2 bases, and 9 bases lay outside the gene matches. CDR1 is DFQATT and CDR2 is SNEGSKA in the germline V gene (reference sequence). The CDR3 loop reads CSARHGGGAGDTQYF. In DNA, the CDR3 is TGCAGTGCTAGACACGGCGGGGGGGCCGGGGATACGCAGTATTTT.

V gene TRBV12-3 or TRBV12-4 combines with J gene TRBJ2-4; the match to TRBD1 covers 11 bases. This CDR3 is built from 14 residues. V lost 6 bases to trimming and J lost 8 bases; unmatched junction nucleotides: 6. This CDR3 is CASRRTGGLDIQYF. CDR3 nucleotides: TGTGCCAGCAGACGGACAGGGGGCTTGGACATTCAGTACTTC.